This is a list of T cell receptor beta chains from one sample in a study of blood T cell repertoires in COVID-19. Clones were read by immunoSEQ multiplex PCR, and TCRdb kept only the in-frame ones, dropping some. The data show around 280,000 clones, approximately 83% seen once. The material sequenced was peripheral blood. Receptors were obtained from a woman in her twenties or thirties who had recovered from COVID-19. Both conserved end residues are part of each CDR3. Each record gives: D gene, J gene, clone size, V gene, CDR3 protein, CDR3 DNA. A D gene is named only where the DNA matches it firmly. The listing skips clone size in some rows; elsewhere it reads once, few, many or a size class.

.,TRBJ1-5,.,TRBV5-1,CASSLVPGNQPQHF,TGCGCCAGCAGCTTGGTTCCAGGCAATCAGCCCCAGCATTTT
.,TRBJ2-3,.,TRBV2,CASSPGLSTDTQYF,TGTGCCAGCAGCCCAGGACTAAGCACAGATACGCAGTATTTT
TRBD2,TRBJ2-1,.,TRBV28,CASNLRTSGTTAEQFF,TGTGCCAGCAATTTAAGGACCAGCGGGACGACAGCTGAGCAGTTCTTC
.,TRBJ1-4,.,TRBV25-1,CASSEFAREKLFF,TGTGCCAGCAGTGAATTCGCCCGGGAAAAACTGTTTTTT
.,TRBJ1-1,.,TRBV19,CASSRSSRVWTEAFF,TGTGCCAGTAGTCGATCCTCCAGGGTTTGGACTGAAGCTTTCTTT
.,TRBJ1-2,.,TRBV19,CASRGEQTNYGYTF,TGTGCCAGTAGAGGGGAACAGACTAACTATGGCTACACCTTC
.,TRBJ2-7,few,TRBV29-1,CSVVEGASSYEQYF,TGCAGCGTTGTGGAGGGAGCTAGCTCCTACGAGCAGTACTTC
TRBD2,TRBJ2-7,.,TRBV6-5,CASKRGASGFSEQYF,TGTGCCAGCAAAAGGGGGGCTAGCGGGTTCTCCGAGCAGTACTTC
TRBD1,TRBJ2-1,.,TRBV4-1,CASSQGNRGRGNNEQFF,TGCGCCAGCAGCCAAGGGAACAGGGGACGCGGAAACAATGAGCAGTTCTTC
.,TRBJ2-1,.,TRBV5-5,CASRAAGGNEQFF,TGTGCCAGCAGGGCCGCAGGGGGGAATGAGCAGTTCTTC
TRBD1,TRBJ1-1,.,TRBV6-5,CASSFDRAVEAFF,TGTGCCAGCAGTTTCGACAGGGCGGTTGAAGCTTTCTTT
.,TRBJ1-1,.,TRBV7-2,CASSPTVVLTEAFF,TGTGCCAGCAGCCCGACAGTAGTCCTCACTGAAGCTTTCTTT
.,TRBJ1-3,once,TRBV5-6,CASSLGSSGNTIYF,TGTGCCAGCAGCTTAGGGAGCTCTGGAAACACCATATATTTT
.,TRBJ1-5,.,TRBV6-4,CASSEDAGSNQPQHF,TGTGCCAGCAGTGAAGATGCAGGTTCGAATCAGCCCCAGCATTTT
.,TRBJ2-7,.,TRBV11-2,CASSATNRPYEQYF,TGTGCCAGCAGCGCAACCAACAGACCCTACGAGCAGTACTTC
TRBD2,TRBJ2-3,.,TRBV24-1,CATSDFRLAGGTDTQYF,TGTGCCACCAGTGATTTTCGACTAGCGGGAGGAACAGATACGCAGTATTTT
.,TRBJ1-1,.,TRBV5-6,CASSLWGGTEAFF,TGTGCCAGCAGCTTGTGGGGGGGTACTGAAGCTTTCTTT
.,TRBJ2-3,.,TRBV7-2,CASSLAQRFTDTQYF,TGTGCCAGCAGCTTAGCCCAGCGGTTCACAGATACGCAGTATTTT
.,TRBJ1-2,once,TRBV5-1,CASSLETENYGYTF,TGCGCCAGCAGCTTGGAGACAGAAAACTATGGCTACACCTTC
TRBD2,TRBJ2-7,.,TRBV11-2,CASSLRREGPYEQYF,TGTGCCAGCAGCTTAAGGCGGGAGGGCCCCTACGAGCAGTACTTC
TRBD2,TRBJ2-7,once,TRBV28,CASSPAGGSYEQYF,TGTGCCAGCAGCCCGGCGGGGGGATCCTACGAGCAGTACTTC
TRBD1,TRBJ1-2,.,TRBV4-2,CASSQDHGQGLGYTF,TGTGCCAGCAGCCAAGATCACGGACAGGGTCTTGGCTACACCTTC
.,TRBJ1-2,.,TRBV3-1/TRBV3-2,CASSQGTDFRF,TGTGCCAGCAGCCAAGGGACAGATTTCAGATTT
.,TRBJ2-7,.,TRBV6-2/TRBV6-3,CASSYHRLDKYEQYF,TGTGCCAGCAGTTACCACAGACTAGATAAGTACGAGCAGTACTTC
.,TRBJ1-1,once,TRBV29-1,CSVETPGLNTEAFF,TGCAGCGTTGAAACGCCAGGGCTGAACACTGAAGCTTTCTTT
.,TRBJ2-1,.,TRBV12-5,CASGPAVSGYNEQFF,TGTGCTAGTGGCCCGGCGGTTAGCGGTTACAATGAGCAGTTCTTC
TRBD2,TRBJ2-5,.,TRBV3-1/TRBV3-2,CASSQVGLAGLYQETQYF,TGTGCCAGCAGCCAAGTGGGACTAGCGGGACTGTACCAAGAGACCCAGTACTTC
.,TRBJ1-1,.,TRBV6-5,CASTSGSPGEAFF,TGTGCCAGCACTTCGGGGTCTCCGGGGGAAGCTTTCTTT
.,TRBJ2-7,.,TRBV7-6,CASSVTRTEQYF,TGTGCCAGCAGCGTCACTAGGACCGAGCAGTACTTC
TRBD1,TRBJ1-2,.,TRBV4-1,CASSQAGQGVNYGYTF,TGCGCCAGCAGCCAGGCCGGACAGGGAGTAAACTATGGCTACACCTTC
.,TRBJ2-2,.,TRBV9,CASSEGIAPNTGELFF,TGTGCCAGCAGCGAAGGTATAGCGCCGAACACCGGGGAGCTGTTTTTT
TRBD1,TRBJ2-1,.,TRBV9,CASSVGGTGNEQFF,TGTGCCAGCAGCGTAGGGGGGACAGGCAATGAGCAGTTCTTC
TRBD2,TRBJ2-3,.,TRBV5-1,CASSGTGRAADTQYF,TGCGCCAGCAGCGGAACCGGGAGGGCCGCAGATACGCAGTATTTT
.,TRBJ2-3,.,TRBV5-1,CASSTQGTDTQYF,TGCGCCAGCAGCACTCAGGGCACAGATACGCAGTATTTT
TRBD2,TRBJ2-5,.,TRBV30,CAWSVGLAGRGTQYF,TGTGCCTGGAGTGTGGGTCTAGCGGGGCGAGGGACCCAGTACTTC
.,TRBJ2-5,.,TRBV7-9,CASSPRNQETQYF,TGTGCCAGCAGCCCCAGGAACCAAGAGACCCAGTACTTC
TRBD2,TRBJ2-3,.,TRBV9,CASSTAISGRGGTDTQYF,TGTGCCAGCAGCACCGCCATTAGCGGGAGGGGAGGCACAGATACGCAGTATTTT
TRBD2,TRBJ2-3,.,TRBV25-1,CASLSPSSGRDTQYF,TGTGCCAGCCTATCGCCTAGCTCCGGGAGGGATACGCAGTATTTT
.,TRBJ1-4,.,TRBV30,CAWSIPRDFFNEKLFF,TGTGCCTGGAGTATCCCCCGGGACTTCTTTAATGAAAAACTGTTTTTT
TRBD1,TRBJ1-1,.,TRBV27,CASSSQGVRGDNTEAFF,TGTGCCAGCAGTTCCCAGGGGGTTAGAGGTGATAACACTGAAGCTTTCTTT
.,TRBJ1-5,.,TRBV19,CASSIGRARGIGNQPQHF,TGTGCCAGTAGTATAGGAAGAGCTCGCGGGATTGGCAATCAGCCCCAGCATTTT
.,TRBJ1-1,once,TRBV3-1/TRBV3-2,CASLGGRGSQDENTEAFF,TGTGCCAGCTTGGGGGGTCGGGGGTCTCAGGATGAGAACACTGAAGCTTTCTTT
.,TRBJ1-5,.,TRBV28,CASMNGVLGNQPQHF,TGTGCCAGCATGAACGGGGTGCTGGGCAATCAGCCCCAGCATTTT
.,TRBJ1-1,.,TRBV6-5,CASTNQGGLYKEAFF,TGTGCCAGCACTAACCAGGGTGGGCTCTATAAGGAAGCTTTCTTT
.,TRBJ2-1,once,TRBV28,CASSLRYPNEQFF,TGTGCCAGCAGTCTCCGGTACCCCAATGAGCAGTTCTTC
.,TRBJ2-2,few,TRBV7-9,CASSLEAGSTGELFF,TGTGCCAGCAGCTTAGAGGCAGGATCCACCGGGGAGCTGTTTTTT
TRBD2,TRBJ2-7,.,TRBV2,CASRLAEIYEQYF,TGTGCCAGCAGACTAGCGGAAATTTACGAGCAGTACTTC
.,TRBJ1-5,.,TRBV30,CAWSNGNQPQHF,TGTGCCTGGAGTAACGGGAATCAGCCCCAGCATTTT
TRBD1,TRBJ1-6,.,TRBV2,CASSPGQGYNSPLHF,TGTGCCAGCAGCCCGGGACAGGGTTATAATTCACCCCTCCACTTT
TRBD2,TRBJ2-7,.,TRBV28,CASTRDPSGLTYEQYF,TGTGCCAGCACCCGGGATCCTAGCGGGTTAACCTACGAGCAGTACTTC
.,TRBJ2-7,.,TRBV12-3/TRBV12-4,CASSPRYYEQYF,TGTGCCAGCAGTCCCAGGTACTACGAGCAGTACTTC
.,TRBJ1-2,.,TRBV2,CASRATRLSFRGYTF,TGTGCCAGCAGGGCGACTCGTCTATCTTTCCGTGGCTACACCTTC
.,TRBJ1-6,.,TRBV5-5,CASSFWGVYNSPLHF,TGTGCCAGCAGCTTTTGGGGAGTCTATAATTCACCCCTCCACTTT
.,TRBJ2-7,.,TRBV21-1,CASASDRFSYEQYF,TGTGCCAGCGCCTCGGACAGATTCTCCTACGAGCAGTACTTC